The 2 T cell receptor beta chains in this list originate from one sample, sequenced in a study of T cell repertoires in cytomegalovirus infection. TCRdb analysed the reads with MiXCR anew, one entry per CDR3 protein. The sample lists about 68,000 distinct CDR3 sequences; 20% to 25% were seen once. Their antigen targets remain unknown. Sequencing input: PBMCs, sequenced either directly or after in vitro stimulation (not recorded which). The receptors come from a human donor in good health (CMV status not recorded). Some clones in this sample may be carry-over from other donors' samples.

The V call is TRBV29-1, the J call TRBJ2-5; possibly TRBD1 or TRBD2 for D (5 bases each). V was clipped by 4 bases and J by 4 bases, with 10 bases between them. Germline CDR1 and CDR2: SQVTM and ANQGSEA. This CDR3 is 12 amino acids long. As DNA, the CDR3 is TGCAGCGTTGTCAGGGAGAGAGAGACCCAGTACTTC. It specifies CSVVRERETQYF. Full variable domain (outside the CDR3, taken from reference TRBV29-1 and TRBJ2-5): SAVISQKPSRDICQRGTSLTIQCQVDSQVTMMFWYRQQPGQSLTLIATANQGSEATYESGFVIDKFPISRPNLTFSTLTVSNMSPEDSSIYLCSVVRERETQYFGPGTRLLVL.

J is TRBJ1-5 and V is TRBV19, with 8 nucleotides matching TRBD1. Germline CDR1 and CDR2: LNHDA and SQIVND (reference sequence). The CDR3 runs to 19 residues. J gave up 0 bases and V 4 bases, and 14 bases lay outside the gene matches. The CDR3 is CASSSQLSGTGTSNQPQHF. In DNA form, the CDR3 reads TGTGCCAGTAGTAGCCAACTCTCCGGGACAGGAACTAGCAATCAGCCCCAGCATTTT.